The clone carrying this TCR beta chain was detected a few times. The antigen is not known. The sample is drawn from a study of identical twins. Study-wide findings and caveats: Twins shared out-of-frame alpha sequences with excess low generation probability. In cord blood, abundant beta clonotypes had fewer insertions; memory showed no trend.

In germline, CDR1 is DFQATT, CDR2 SNEGSKA (reference sequence). There are 16 residues in the CDR3. J gave up 3 bases and V 0 bases, and 8 bases lay outside the gene matches. Unique molecular identifiers were present on the cDNA, which also gained a universal primer site by template switching. Each CDR3 protein is one row after TCRdb ran MiXCR on the 5' RACE reads. The sample contains around 570,000 distinct CDR3 sequences, roughly 9.9% of which appear only once. These data were also filed under a second study, of yellow fever vaccine responses in identical twins. From that second work: Twins' vaccine T cell responses were reported to seem partly convergent and partly personalized.

The chain recombines TRBV20-1 with TRBJ2-3; TRBD1 aligns across 8 bases. Sequencing used PBMCs. The TCR originated in a young woman in good health. The CDR3 DNA sequence: TGCAGTGCTAGAGATGAGGCAGGGGGCCGGACAGATACGCAGTATTTT. Translating it yields CSARDEAGGRTDTQYF.